The present TCR beta chain was sequenced within a study of blood T cell repertoires in COVID-19. For the study at large: PBMCs, B-cell-depleted T cells, or T cells provided the cDNA or gDNA that made up the material.

The CDR3 is 12 amino acids. CDR1 MNHNY and CDR2 SVGAGI come from the germline V gene (reference sequence). Trimming left V 4 bases short and J 0 bases short, with 3 bases between. Source study methods: Estimates of nucleated cell counts were drawn from the amplification of reference gene primers. Using immunoSEQ multiplex PCR, the repertoire was profiled, and TCRdb retains in-frame clones only, with some absent. V and J calls plus clone size are reproduced from that table; the DNA served to infer D and trimming. Here the sample spans 75,000 to 90,000 clones, 86% being singletons. This TCR derives from a man aged 45-60 years with active COVID-19. This sequence joins TRBV6-6 and TRBJ1-2; D is unclear. The sequenced material came from peripheral blood. The CDR3 region is CASSSTNYGYTF. The CDR3 DNA reads as TGTGCCAGCAGTTCTACTAACTATGGCTACACCTTC.